The sequence of this T cell receptor beta chain was determined in a study of OX40 agonist ivuxolimab in advanced cancers. Concerning the study at large: Ivuxolimab was a fully human IgG2 agonistic monoclonal antibody targeting the costimulatory receptor OX40 (CD134). Intravenous ivuxolimab was administered to patients every 2 weeks at six dose levels: 0.01, 0.1, 0.3, 1.5, 3 and 10 mg/kg. Of the roughly 51 dose-escalation patients, hepatocellular carcinoma was present in approximately 20, melanoma in roughly 15, renal cell carcinoma in 9 and head and neck cancer in 9. In the dose-escalation cohort, around four fifths of patients were male, and the mean age was approximately 60 years, with a range of roughly 20 to 79. Prior anti-PD-1, anti-PD-L1 or anti-CTLA-4 therapy was permitted, and approximately 40% of dose-escalation patients had received checkpoint inhibitors. Three dose-escalation patients achieved partial responses, one with hepatocellular carcinoma and two with cutaneous melanoma. Peripheral TCRbeta sequencing was intended to test whether TCR sequence diversity was altered and clonal T-cell expansion was caused by ivuxolimab. The monotherapy dose-escalation portion (N of about 50 patients) of the phase I ivuxolimab trial is reported in the paper.

What the work shows at the level of the full study, not this receptor alone: After ivuxolimab, more expanded clones were found on average in CD8+ T cells than in CD4+ T cells. In the 0.1-3.0 mg/kg groups, partial responders had among the lowest normalized peripheral clonal expansion, particularly in CD8+ T cells. Which antigens the clonally expanded peripheral T cells were specific for was not determined. Low levels of normalized T-cell clonal expansion were also shown by some nonresponding patients. At doses of 0.1 to 3.0 mg/kg, clonal expansion of both CD4+ and CD8+ T cells in blood was seen between baseline and week 6.

V and J lose 5 bases and 0 bases, and a span of 12 bases separates them. From a lookup of the germline V gene (reference sequence), CDR1 and CDR2 are LNHDA and SQIVND. From the cysteine through the phenylalanine, the CDR3 covers 15 amino acids. Solely the CDR3 DNA is kept, with 45 bases framed from the first base. The trial excluded patients who had a history of autoimmune disease or who were on systemic immunosuppression. Peripheral blood for TCR sequencing was drawn from every dose cohort at baseline, at cycle 4 day 1 and at cycle 7 day 1. The samples were drawn from a first-in-human, open-label, multicenter phase I dose-escalation trial of ivuxolimab. Adults with locally advanced or metastatic head and neck squamous cell, hepatocellular, melanoma or renal cell carcinoma were enrolled in the trial. CD4+ and CD8+ T cells were sorted separately from peripheral blood before TCR sequencing. Remarks on this clone: The clone's antigen remains unknown. No base qualities exist here, and no much larger clone lies one base off it.

To sequence the TCRbeta CDR3 region, genomic DNA was isolated from the sorted cells. TCRbeta CDR3 regions were sequenced using the immunoSEQ Assay. The source is immuneACCESS, and TCRdb retained only in-frame sequences with V and J called. Part of the clones is not carried over; for the studies checked, unresolved V genes explain less than half of this, and the remainder is unexplained. The sample table contains about 69,000 clones; only one count was recorded for 84% of them. The ten largest clones add up to roughly 7.9% of the sample. Recombination linked TRBV19 to TRBJ2-3; too little of a D gene remains to name it. This receptor was taken from an adult with an advanced solid tumor such as melanoma, head and neck, liver or kidney cancer. The specimen was CD4+ or CD8+ T cells sorted from blood, collected in a trial of the OX40 agonist ivuxolimab. The CDR3 loop reads CASSGSRTSTDTQYF. The bases are TGTGCCAGTAGTGGTAGTAGAACTAGCACAGATACGCAGTATTTT.